This T cell receptor beta chain was sequenced during a study of CD8 T cells in Susac syndrome. Random hexamers were used to reverse transcribe an amount of about 0.5 to 1 ug RNA. The immunoSEQ assay covered 54 Vbeta and 13 Jbeta segments for CDR3. MiXCR, run by TCRdb on the immunoSEQ multiplex PCR reads, gives a single entry per CDR3 protein. Among 95,000 to 150,000 distinct CDR3 sequences listed, approximately 93% were seen once. Negative isolation was used for CD8+ and CD4+ T cells and FACS enrichment for TEMRA cells. The origin of this receptor is a human donor with multiple sclerosis. Sequencing input: CD8+ T cells from PBMCs.

The CDR3 coding sequence is TGTGCCAGCAGTTTGGGGTTTCTTCCTGATACGCAGTATTTT. Its translation is CASSLGFLPDTQYF. The chain combines TRBV12-3 or TRBV12-4 with TRBJ2-3, with unresolved D. CDR3 size: 14 residues. The V and J ends lost 3 bases and 6 bases respectively, with 13 bases between them.